This entry lists 8 T cell receptor beta chains sequenced from one sample in a study of beta chain features in type 1 diabetes. Every bit of the isolated RNA underwent reverse transcription, so sequencing read expressed TCRB transcripts. The repertoire was sequenced with immunoSEQ multiplex PCR; TCRdb's copy has only in-frame clones and lacks some. The data contain about 470,000 clones, approximately 30% of them singletons. Sequencing input: naive CD4+ T cells from blood. Receptors were obtained from a man aged 18 to 30 in good health.

The V gene is TRBV30, the J gene TRBJ2-7; tentatively, D is TRBD2 (6 bases). The V end lost 2 bases, the J end lost 1 base, and 9 bases lay between the germline ends. In germline, CDR1 is GTSNPN, CDR2 SVGIG (reference sequence). The CDR3 loop spans 13 amino acids. The CDR3 region is CAWSRGLSYEQYF. DNA of the CDR3: TGTGCCTGGAGTCGTGGACTATCCTACGAGCAGTACTTC.

This clone was picked up a small number of times. This chain connects TRBV14 to TRBJ2-7; TRBD1 or TRBD2 may be the D gene (5 bases each). CDR1 is SGHDN and CDR2 is FVKESK in the germline V gene. The CDR3 consists of 15 residues. V was clipped by 1 base and J by 2 bases, with 12 bases between them. The CDR3 DNA reads TGTGCCAGCAGCCAAGTACGGGGCCAGGCCTACGAGCAGTACTTC. Its protein is CASSQVRGQAYEQYF. The variable domain in full, completed from reference TRBV14 and TRBJ2-7, reads EAGVTQFPSHSVIEKGQTVTLRCDPISGHDNLYWYRRVMGKEIKFLLHFVKESKQDESGMPNNRFLAERTGGTYSTLKVQPAELEDSGVYFCASSQVRGQAYEQYFGPGTRLTVT.

This clone was found a few times. This chain connects TRBV5-1 to TRBJ2-3; D could derive from TRBD1 or TRBD2 (6 bases each). There are 14 residues in the CDR3. Trimming cost V 4 bases and J 6 bases, with 15 bases left between them. Per the germline V gene, CDR1 is SGHRS and CDR2 is YFSETQ. The CDR3 protein is CASSSTGTGDTQYF. CDR3 sequence (DNA): TGCGCCAGCAGCAGCACAGGGACTGGGGATACGCAGTATTTT.

This chain connects TRBV7-2 to TRBJ2-7, with 11 bases matching TRBD1. J was trimmed by 2 bases and V by 5 bases; bases with no gene match: 5. The CDR3 covers 15 residues. Germline V gene data show CDR1 as SGHTA and CDR2 as FQGNSA. The CDR3 DNA sequence: TGTGCCAGCAGCCCGGACAGGGGGCAGGCCTACGAGCAGTACTTC. Its protein product is CASSPDRGQAYEQYF.

V is TRBV7-2 and J is TRBJ1-2; D is possibly TRBD1 (5 bases). V shed 5 bases and J shed 2 bases, with 21 bases lying between them. The CDR3 length is 17 residues. Per the germline V gene, CDR1 is SGHTA and CDR2 is FQGNSA. In DNA, the CDR3 is TGTGCCAGCAGCACCCACCGGGGGAGCATGGCGAACTATGGCTACACCTTC. Translated: CASSTHRGSMANYGYTF.

The chain combines TRBV9 with TRBJ2-1; D possibly matches TRBD1 or TRBD2 (5 bases each). Germline CDR1 is SGDLS and CDR2 is YYNGEE. CDR3 length: 15 residues. Trimming took off 3 bases at V and 3 bases at J, with 13 bases between the two ends. As DNA, the CDR3 is TGTGCCAGCAGCGCTCCGGGACGATTCTACAATGAGCAGTTCTTC. As protein: CASSAPGRFYNEQFF.

V and J are TRBV9 and TRBJ2-1, with D unresolved. In germline, CDR1 is SGDLS, CDR2 YYNGEE. The V gene lost 3 bases and the J gene lost 6 bases, with 16 bases spanning the gap. This CDR3 has 15 amino acids. CDR3 DNA: TGTGCCAGCAGCGCCCTCCCCGTGGTCGGCAATGAGCAGTTCTTC. Protein product: CASSALPVVGNEQFF.

This chain uses TRBV4-1 with TRBJ2-7, with 12 bases lining up with TRBD2. J gave up 4 bases and V 0 bases, and 10 bases lay outside the gene matches. This CDR3 has 18 residues. Germline CDR1 and CDR2: MGHRA and YSYEKL. The CDR3 is CASSQELLAGGPGYEQYF. CDR3 coding DNA: TGCGCCAGCAGCCAAGAATTGCTAGCGGGAGGGCCGGGGTACGAGCAGTACTTC.